This T cell receptor (beta chain) was sequenced in a study of blood T cell repertoires in COVID-19. Method: immunoSEQ multiplex PCR; TCRdb's copy keeps in-frame clones and lacks some. The table has around 330,000 clones, approximately 89% seen once. This CDR3 spans 14 amino acids. V was clipped by 4 bases and J by 10 bases; unmatched bases: 12. CDR1 is LGHNA, CDR2 YSLEER, per germline. Input material: peripheral blood. V and J are TRBV4-3 and TRBJ1-2; 7 bases align to TRBD1. This TCR was sampled from a woman in her thirties with COVID-19, enrolled during active disease. The CDR3 spells CASSPDRLRNPYTF. The CDR3 DNA reads as TGCGCCAGCAGCCCGGACAGGTTGCGGAATCCCTACACCTTC.